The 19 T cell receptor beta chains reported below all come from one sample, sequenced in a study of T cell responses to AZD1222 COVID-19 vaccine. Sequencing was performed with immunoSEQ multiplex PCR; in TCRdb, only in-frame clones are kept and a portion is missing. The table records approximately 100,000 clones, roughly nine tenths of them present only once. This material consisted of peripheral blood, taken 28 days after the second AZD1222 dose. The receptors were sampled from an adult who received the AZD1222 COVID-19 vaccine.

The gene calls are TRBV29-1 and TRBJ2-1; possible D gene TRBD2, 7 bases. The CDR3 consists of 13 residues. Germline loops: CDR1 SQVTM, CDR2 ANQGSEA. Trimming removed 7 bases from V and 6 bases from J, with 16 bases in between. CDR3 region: CSARDRGANEQFF. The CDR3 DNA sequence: TGCAGCGCCCGCGATCGGGGGGCCAATGAGCAGTTCTTC.

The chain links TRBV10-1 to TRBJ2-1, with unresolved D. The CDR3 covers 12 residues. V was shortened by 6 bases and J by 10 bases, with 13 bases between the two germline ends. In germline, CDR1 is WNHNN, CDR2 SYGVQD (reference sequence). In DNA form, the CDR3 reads TGCGCCAGCAGCCCAGACCGCCGGGAGCAGTTCTTC. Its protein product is CASSPDRREQFF.

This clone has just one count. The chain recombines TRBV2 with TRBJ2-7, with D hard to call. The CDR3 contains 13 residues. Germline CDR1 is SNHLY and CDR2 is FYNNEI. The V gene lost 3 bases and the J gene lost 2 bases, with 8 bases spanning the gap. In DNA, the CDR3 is TGTGCCAGCAGTGATACTTCTACCTACGAGCAGTACTTC. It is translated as CASSDTSTYEQYF.

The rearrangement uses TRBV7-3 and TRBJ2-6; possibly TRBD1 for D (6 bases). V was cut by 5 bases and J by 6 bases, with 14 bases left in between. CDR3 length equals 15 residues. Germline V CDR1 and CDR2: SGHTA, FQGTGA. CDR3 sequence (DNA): TGTGCCAGCAGCCGGGACACCTTTGAGGCCAACGTCCTGACTTTC. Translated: CASSRDTFEANVLTF.

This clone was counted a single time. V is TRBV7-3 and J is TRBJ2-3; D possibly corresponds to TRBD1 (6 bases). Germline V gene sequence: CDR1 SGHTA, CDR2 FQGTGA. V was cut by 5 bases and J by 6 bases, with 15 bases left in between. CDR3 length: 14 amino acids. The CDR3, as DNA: TGTGCCAGCAGCCCAAATGGGGGCGGGGATACGCAGTATTTT. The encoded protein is CASSPNGGGDTQYF. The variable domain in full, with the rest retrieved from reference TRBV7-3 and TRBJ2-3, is GAGVSQTPSNKVTEKGKYVELRCDPISGHTALYWYRQSLGQGPEFLIYFQGTGAADDSGLPNDRFFAVRPEGSVSTLKIQRTERGDSAVYLCASSPNGGGDTQYFGPGTRLTVL.

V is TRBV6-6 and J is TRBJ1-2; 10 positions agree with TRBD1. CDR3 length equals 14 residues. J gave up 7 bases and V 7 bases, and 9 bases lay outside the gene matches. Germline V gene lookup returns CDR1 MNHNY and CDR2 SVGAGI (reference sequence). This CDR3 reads CASTKGQGGFGYTF. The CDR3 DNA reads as TGTGCCAGCACAAAAGGACAGGGGGGCTTTGGCTACACCTTC.

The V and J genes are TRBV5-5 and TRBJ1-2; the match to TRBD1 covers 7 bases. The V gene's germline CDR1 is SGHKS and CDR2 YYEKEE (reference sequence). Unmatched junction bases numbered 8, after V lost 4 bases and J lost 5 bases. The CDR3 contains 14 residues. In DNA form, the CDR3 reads TGTGCCAGCAGCCCCAGGGGGTGGGGATATGGCTACACCTTC. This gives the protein CASSPRGWGYGYTF.

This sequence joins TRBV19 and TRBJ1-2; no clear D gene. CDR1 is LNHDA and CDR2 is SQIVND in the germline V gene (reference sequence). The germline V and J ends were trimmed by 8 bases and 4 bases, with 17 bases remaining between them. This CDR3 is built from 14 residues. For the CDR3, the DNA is TGTGCCAGTTTGCTGACGGTTACTGGCTATGGCTACACCTTC. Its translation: CASLLTVTGYGYTF.

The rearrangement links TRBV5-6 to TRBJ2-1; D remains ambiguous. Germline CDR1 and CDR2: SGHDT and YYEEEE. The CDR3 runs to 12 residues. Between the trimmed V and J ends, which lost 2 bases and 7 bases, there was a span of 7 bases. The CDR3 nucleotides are TGTGCCAGCAGCTTAAAGAGGAATGAGCAGTTCTTC. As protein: CASSLKRNEQFF.

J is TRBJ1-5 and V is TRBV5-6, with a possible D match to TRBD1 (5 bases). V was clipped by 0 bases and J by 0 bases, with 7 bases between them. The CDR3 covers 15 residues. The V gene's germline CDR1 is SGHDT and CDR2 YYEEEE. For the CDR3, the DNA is TGTGCCAGCAGCTTGGCGGGGACTAGCAATCAGCCCCAGCATTTT. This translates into CASSLAGTSNQPQHF.

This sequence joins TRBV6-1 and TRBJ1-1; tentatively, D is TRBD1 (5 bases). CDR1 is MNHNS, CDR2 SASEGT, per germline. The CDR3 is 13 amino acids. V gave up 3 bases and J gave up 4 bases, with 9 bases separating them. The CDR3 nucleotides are TGTGCCAGCAGTGATCCAGGGACCACTGAAGCTTTCTTT. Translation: CASSDPGTTEAFF.

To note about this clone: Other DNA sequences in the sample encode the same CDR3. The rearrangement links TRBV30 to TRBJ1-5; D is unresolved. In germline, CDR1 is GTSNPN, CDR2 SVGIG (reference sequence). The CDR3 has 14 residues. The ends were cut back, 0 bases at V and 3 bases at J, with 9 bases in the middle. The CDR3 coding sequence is TGTGCCTGGAGTGTCGGCGGGTCCAATCAGCCCCAGCATTTT. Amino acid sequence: CAWSVGGSNQPQHF.

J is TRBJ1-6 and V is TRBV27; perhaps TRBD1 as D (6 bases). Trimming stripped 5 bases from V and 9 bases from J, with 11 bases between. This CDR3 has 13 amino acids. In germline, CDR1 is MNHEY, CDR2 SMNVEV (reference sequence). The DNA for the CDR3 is TGTGCCAGCAGTGATTACAGGGTTTCACCCCTCCACTTT. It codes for CASSDYRVSPLHF.

In DNA form, the CDR3 reads TGTGCCAGTAGTACCCCGGGAGGGACCCAGCATTTT. Translation: CASSTPGGTQHF. The chain employs TRBV19 and TRBJ1-5; D ambiguous. Germline CDR1 reads LNHDA; CDR2 reads SQIVND (reference sequence). Trimming stripped 4 bases from V and 11 bases from J, with 12 bases between. This CDR3 comprises 12 residues.

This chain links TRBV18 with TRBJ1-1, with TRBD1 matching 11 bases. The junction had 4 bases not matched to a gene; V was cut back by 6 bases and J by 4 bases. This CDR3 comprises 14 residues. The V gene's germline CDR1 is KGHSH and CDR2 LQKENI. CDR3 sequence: CASSSGTGGTEAFF. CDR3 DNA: TGTGCCAGCTCGTCCGGGACAGGGGGCACTGAAGCTTTCTTT. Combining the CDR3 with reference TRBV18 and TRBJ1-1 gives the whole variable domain NAGVMQNPRHLVRRRGQEARLRCSPMKGHSHVYWYRQLPEEGLKFMVYLQKENIIDESGMPKERFSAEFPKEGPSILRIQQVVRGDSAAYFCASSSGTGGTEAFFGQGTRLTVV.

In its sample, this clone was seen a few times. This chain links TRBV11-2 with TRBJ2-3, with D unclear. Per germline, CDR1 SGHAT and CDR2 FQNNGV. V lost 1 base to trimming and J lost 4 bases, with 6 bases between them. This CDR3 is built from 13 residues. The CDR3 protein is CASSLGHPDTQYF. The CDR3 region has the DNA TGTGCCAGCAGCTTAGGTCATCCAGATACGCAGTATTTT.

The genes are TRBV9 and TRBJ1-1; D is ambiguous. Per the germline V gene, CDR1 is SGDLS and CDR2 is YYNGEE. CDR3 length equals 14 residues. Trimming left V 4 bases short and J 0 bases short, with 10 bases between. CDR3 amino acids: CASSPRTVNTEAFF. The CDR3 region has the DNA TGTGCCAGCAGCCCGAGGACGGTGAACACTGAAGCTTTCTTT. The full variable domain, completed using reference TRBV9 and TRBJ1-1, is DSGVTQTPKHLITATGQRVTLRCSPRSGDLSVYWYQQSLDQGLQFLIQYYNGEERAKGNILERFSAQQFPDLHSELNLSSLELGDSALYFCASSPRTVNTEAFFGQGTRLTVV.

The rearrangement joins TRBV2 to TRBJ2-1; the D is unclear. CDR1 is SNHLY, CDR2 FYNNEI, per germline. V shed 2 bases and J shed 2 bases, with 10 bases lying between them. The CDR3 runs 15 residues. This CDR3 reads CASSENGRTYNEQFF. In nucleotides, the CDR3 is TGTGCCAGCAGTGAAAACGGTCGCACCTACAATGAGCAGTTCTTC.

In DNA form, the CDR3 reads TGTGCCAGCAGTAAGACGGGGAACACTGAAGCTTTCTTT. Translation gives CASSKTGNTEAFF. The V call is TRBV7-9, the J call TRBJ1-1; no reliable D call. The V gene's germline CDR1 is SEHNR and CDR2 FQNEAQ (reference sequence). The CDR3 is 13 residues long. The V and J ends lost 6 bases and 1 base respectively, with 9 bases between them.